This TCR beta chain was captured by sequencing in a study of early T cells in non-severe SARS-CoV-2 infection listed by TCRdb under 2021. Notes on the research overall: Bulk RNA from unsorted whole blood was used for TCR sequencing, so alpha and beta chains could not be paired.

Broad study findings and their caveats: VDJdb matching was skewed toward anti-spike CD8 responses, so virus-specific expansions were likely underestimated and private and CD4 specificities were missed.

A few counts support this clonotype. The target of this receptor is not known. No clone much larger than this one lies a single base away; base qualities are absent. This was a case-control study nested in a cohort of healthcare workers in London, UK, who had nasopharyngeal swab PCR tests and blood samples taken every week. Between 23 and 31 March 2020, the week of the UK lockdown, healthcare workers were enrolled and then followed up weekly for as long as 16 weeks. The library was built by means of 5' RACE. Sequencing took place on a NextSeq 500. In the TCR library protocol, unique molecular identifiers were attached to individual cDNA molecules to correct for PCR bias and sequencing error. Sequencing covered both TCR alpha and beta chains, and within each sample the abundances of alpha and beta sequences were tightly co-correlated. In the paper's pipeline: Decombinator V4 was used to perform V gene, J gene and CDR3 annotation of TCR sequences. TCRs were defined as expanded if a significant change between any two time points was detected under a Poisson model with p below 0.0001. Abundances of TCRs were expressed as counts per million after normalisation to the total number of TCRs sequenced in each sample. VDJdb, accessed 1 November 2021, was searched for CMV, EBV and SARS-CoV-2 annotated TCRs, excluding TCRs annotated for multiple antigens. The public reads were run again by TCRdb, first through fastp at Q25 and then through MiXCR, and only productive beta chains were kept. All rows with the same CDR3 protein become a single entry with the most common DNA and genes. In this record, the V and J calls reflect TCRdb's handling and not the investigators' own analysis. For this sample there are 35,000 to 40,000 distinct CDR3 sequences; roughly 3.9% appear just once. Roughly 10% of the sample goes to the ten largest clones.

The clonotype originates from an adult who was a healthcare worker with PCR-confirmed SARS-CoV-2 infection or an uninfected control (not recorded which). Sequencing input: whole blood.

The base sequence is TGCAGCGTTGAGGCAGGGAACGAGCAGTACTTC. Its amino acids are CSVEAGNEQYF. Recombination linked TRBV29-1 to TRBJ2-7; D gene: possibly TRBD1, on 5 matching bases. The V end loses 3 bases and the J end loses 5 bases, and a stretch of 8 bases separates them. From cysteine to phenylalanine, the CDR3 is 11 amino acids long. CDR3 DNA only is kept here, 33 bases in frame from base 1. The germline V gene yields SQVTM for CDR1 and ANQGSEA for CDR2.